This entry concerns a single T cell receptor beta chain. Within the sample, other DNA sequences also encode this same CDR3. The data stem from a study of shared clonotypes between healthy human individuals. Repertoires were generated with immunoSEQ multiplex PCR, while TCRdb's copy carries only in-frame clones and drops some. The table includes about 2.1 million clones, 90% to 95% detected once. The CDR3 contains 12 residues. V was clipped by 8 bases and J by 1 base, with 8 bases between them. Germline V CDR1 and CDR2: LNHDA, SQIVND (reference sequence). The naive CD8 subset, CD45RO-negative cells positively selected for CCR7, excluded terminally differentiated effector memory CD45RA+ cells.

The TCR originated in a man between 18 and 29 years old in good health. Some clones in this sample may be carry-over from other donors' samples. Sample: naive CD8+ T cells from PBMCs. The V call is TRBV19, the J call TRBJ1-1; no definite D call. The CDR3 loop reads CASSVGNTEAFF. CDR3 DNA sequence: TGTGCCAGTTCGGTAGGGAACACTGAAGCTTTCTTT.